This is a list of T cell receptor beta chains from one sample in a study of blood T cell repertoires in COVID-19. Clones were read by immunoSEQ multiplex PCR, and TCRdb kept only the in-frame ones, dropping some. This sample has 200,000 to 300,000 clones, with about 90% found just once. Sequencing was carried out using peripheral blood. The receptor set was obtained from a man older than 75 with acute or convalescent COVID-19. The CDR3 runs from the conserved cysteine through the conserved F or W.

v_call: TRBV11-2
j_call: TRBJ1-5
cdr3_aa: CASSLSRNQPQHF

v_call: TRBV3-1/TRBV3-2
j_call: TRBJ2-7
cdr3_aa: CASSYGIYEQYF

v_call: TRBV5-1
j_call: TRBJ2-7
cdr3_aa: CASSLLQGYEQYF

v_call: TRBV7-6
j_call: TRBJ2-6
cdr3_aa: CASSLRGQGSSGANVLTF

v_call: TRBV27
j_call: TRBJ1-2
cdr3_aa: CASRGFEQGNYGYTF

v_call: TRBV6-2/TRBV6-3
j_call: TRBJ2-5
cdr3_aa: CASSYRGNPPETQYF

v_call: TRBV28
j_call: TRBJ1-1
cdr3_aa: CASSPGMPGGTEAFF

v_call: TRBV29-1
j_call: TRBJ1-2
cdr3_aa: CSVEVGGQRVDNYGYTF

v_call: TRBV6-5
j_call: TRBJ2-2
cdr3_aa: CASSRDRGTGELFF

v_call: TRBV3-1/TRBV3-2
j_call: TRBJ2-3
cdr3_aa: CASSDLAGGFTDTQYF